The 20 T cell receptor beta chains below come from one sample, sequenced in a study of cytomegalovirus exposure and HLA in healthy donors. Both 60 Vbeta primers and 13 Jbeta primers went into the PCR. Produced via immunoSEQ multiplex PCR; TCRdb's table is partial and in-frame only. This table has 180,000 or so clones, 80% to 90% appearing once. Input material: PBMCs. Receptors originate from a woman younger than 45 in good health and CMV-seronegative.

This clone was seen just once. This chain links TRBV12-1 with TRBJ2-4; TRBD2 reflects the table's D call only, with no check against the DNA. TRBV12-1 is annotated as a pseudogene. The CDR3 has 15 residues. CDR3 sequence (DNA): TGTGCCAGCAGCTTTTGCCATAGAGCCAAAAACATTCAGTACTTC. It translates to CASSFCHRAKNIQYF.

The chain recombines TRBV19 with TRBJ1-5; 8 bases line up with TRBD1. This CDR3 region has 15 residues. Germline CDR1 reads LNHDA; CDR2 reads SQIVND (reference sequence). Trimming removed 3 bases from V and 3 bases from J; junction bases left unmatched: 4. This CDR3 reads CASSMNRGTNQPQHF. Here the CDR3 DNA reads TGTGCCAGTAGTATGAACAGGGGGACCAATCAGCCCCAGCATTTT.

The CDR3: CASSPPTAPPEQFF. The CDR3 nucleotides are TGTGCCAGCTCACCACCGACAGCACCTCCGGAGCAGTTCTTC. The chain carries TRBV18 and TRBJ2-1; D may be TRBD1 (5 bases). The germline gives CDR1 KGHSH, CDR2 LQKENI. The CDR3 is 14 residues long. Trimming shortened V by 0 bases and J by 10 bases, and 13 bases separated the two germline ends. The full variable domain, rest sourced from reference TRBV18 and TRBJ2-1, is NAGVMQNPRHLVRRRGQEARLRCSPMKGHSHVYWYRQLPEEGLKFMVYLQKENIIDESGMPKERFSAEFPKEGPSILRIQQVVRGDSAAYFCASSPPTAPPEQFFGPGTRLTVL.

This chain connects TRBV11-2 to TRBJ2-2; 8 bases fit TRBD2. Per germline, CDR1 SGHAT and CDR2 FQNNGV. V gave up 4 bases and J gave up 0 bases; unmatched junction bases: 7. The CDR3 runs to 17 residues. CDR3 bases: TGTGCCAGCAGCTACACGGGGGGGACACCGAACACCGGGGAGCTGTTTTTT. This gives the protein CASSYTGGTPNTGELFF.

V usage is TRBV11-3 and J usage is TRBJ2-2, with D unresolved. V was trimmed by 3 bases and J by 3 bases, leaving 5 bases between them. Germline V gene lookup returns CDR1 SGHNT and CDR2 YENEEA. The CDR3 extends over 13 amino acids. Written as DNA, the CDR3 is TGTGCCAGCAGCTTGGAGTACACCGGGGAGCTGTTTTTT. As protein: CASSLEYTGELFF.

Here the CDR3 reads CAWSVKTNPTGLDNEQFF. CDR3 nucleotide sequence: TGTGCCTGGAGTGTAAAAACAAATCCGACAGGGCTTGACAATGAGCAGTTCTTC. The chain recombines TRBV30 with TRBJ2-1; 7 bases agree with TRBD1. Germline V CDR1 and CDR2: GTSNPN, SVGIG (reference sequence). This CDR3 spans 18 amino acids. Trimming cost V 0 bases and J 5 bases; bases outside gene matches: 16.

The chain links TRBV11-2 to TRBJ2-1, with a tentative D call TRBD2 (5 bases). V lost 0 bases to trimming and J lost 7 bases, with 16 bases between them. CDR1 and CDR2 (germline): SGHAT, FQNNGV. The CDR3 totals 16 residues. The CDR3 spells CASSLDSAARVNEQFF. CDR3 DNA: TGTGCCAGCAGCTTAGATTCGGCGGCGAGGGTTAATGAGCAGTTCTTC.

This clone was seen just once. CDR3 nucleotides: TGTGCCAGCAGCTCTCAGGGTTGGGGGGGGGAGGAGCTGTTTTTT. Protein product: CASSSQGWGGEELFF. This chain links TRBV9 with TRBJ2-2, with TRBD2 identical over 7 bases. The CDR3 extends over 15 amino acids. The V gene's germline CDR1 is SGDLS and CDR2 YYNGEE. Losses at the gene ends were 4 bases for V and 10 bases for J; bases not matched to a gene: 13.

This clone occurred once. This sequence joins TRBV19 and TRBJ2-5; D perhaps matches TRBD2 (6 bases). The CDR3 extends over 13 amino acids. V was clipped by 7 bases and J by 2 bases, with 11 bases between them. The germline gives CDR1 LNHDA, CDR2 SQIVND (reference sequence). In DNA, the CDR3 is TGTGCCAGTATGGGGACTGTTCAAGAGACCCAGTACTTC. It encodes CASMGTVQETQYF.

The chain recombines TRBV7-9 with TRBJ2-5, with 9 positions matching TRBD1. Trimming cost V 1 base and J 5 bases; bases outside gene matches: 2. The CDR3 length is 14 residues. The germline gives CDR1 SEHNR, CDR2 FQNEAQ (reference sequence). The CDR3 sequence: CASSLDGTGETQYF. DNA of the CDR3: TGTGCCAGCAGCTTAGACGGGACAGGGGAGACCCAGTACTTC. The complete variable domain, with remaining parts taken from reference TRBV7-9 and TRBJ2-5, reads DTGVSQNPRHKITKRGQNVTFRCDPISEHNRLYWYRQTLGQGPEFLTYFQNEAQLEKSRLLSDRFSAERPKGSFSTLEIQRTEQGDSAMYLCASSLDGTGETQYFGPGTRLLVL.

The J gene is TRBJ2-1, the V gene TRBV4-1; a possible D gene is TRBD1 (5 bases). The V gene lost 4 bases and the J gene lost 3 bases, with 7 bases spanning the gap. Per germline, CDR1 MGHRA and CDR2 YSYEKL. The CDR3 loop spans 13 amino acids. This chain's CDR3 is CASSLTDYNEQFF. The CDR3 nucleotides are TGCGCCAGCAGCCTGACAGACTACAATGAGCAGTTCTTC.

The chain carries TRBV4-2 and TRBJ1-2, with 10 bases that match TRBD1. The CDR3 runs 14 residues. Trimming removed 5 bases from V and 8 bases from J; junction bases left unmatched: 8. The germline gives CDR1 LGHNA, CDR2 YNFKEQ. CDR3 sequence: CASSSSTGGEGYTF. DNA for the CDR3: TGTGCCAGCAGCTCCTCGACAGGGGGCGAGGGCTACACCTTC.

The chain links TRBV5-1 to TRBJ2-5; tentative D call: TRBD1 (6 bases). This CDR3 contains 17 residues. The germline V gene encodes CDR1 SGHRS and CDR2 YFSETQ. Trimming cost V 0 bases and J 9 bases, with 24 bases left between them. CDR3 region: CASSLAAGDGGPLAQYF. The CDR3 bases are TGCGCCAGCAGCTTGGCCGCCGGGGATGGGGGCCCCTTGGCCCAGTACTTC.

This chain joins TRBV5-4 and TRBJ1-2, with 9 bases matching TRBD1. V gave up 4 bases and J gave up 3 bases; unmatched junction bases: 4. CDR1 is SGHNT, CDR2 YYREEE, per germline (reference sequence). This CDR3 has 14 residues. The CDR3, as DNA: TGTGCCAGCAGCGTCGACAGGGGGTACTATGGCTACACCTTC. As protein: CASSVDRGYYGYTF.

The chain is built from TRBV9 and TRBJ2-3, with TRBD2 matching over 8 bases. The CDR3 runs 16 residues. CDR1 is SGDLS and CDR2 is YYNGEE in the germline V gene. The J segment lost 2 bases and the V segment lost 0 bases, leaving 5 bases of the junction unmatched. The chain's CDR3 is CASSVVGGGFTDTQYF. The CDR3 coding sequence is TGTGCCAGCAGCGTAGTCGGCGGGGGGTTCACAGATACGCAGTATTTT. The whole variable domain, filled in from reference TRBV9 and TRBJ2-3, reads DSGVTQTPKHLITATGQRVTLRCSPRSGDLSVYWYQQSLDQGLQFLIQYYNGEERAKGNILERFSAQQFPDLHSELNLSSLELGDSALYFCASSVVGGGFTDTQYFGPGTRLTVL.

The chain combines TRBV29-1 with TRBJ2-3; D is possibly TRBD2 (5 bases). This CDR3 comprises 12 residues. Per germline, CDR1 SQVTM and CDR2 ANQGSEA. Deletions cut 4 bases from V and 4 bases from J, with 9 bases between. The CDR3 sequence: CSVASGADTQYF. Here the CDR3 DNA reads TGCAGCGTTGCCTCCGGGGCAGATACGCAGTATTTT.

The V and J genes are TRBV4-2 and TRBJ2-3, with 12 bases that match TRBD2. There are 17 residues in the CDR3. Trimming at V came to 1 base and at J to 5 bases, leaving 7 bases not matched to a gene. Germline CDR1 reads LGHNA; CDR2 reads YNFKEQ. The chain's CDR3 is CASSQVGTSGRVDTQYF. The CDR3 DNA reads as TGTGCCAGCAGCCAAGTGGGGACTAGCGGGCGTGTAGATACGCAGTATTTT.

The chain joins TRBV28 to TRBJ2-5; 13 bases are shared with TRBD2. The ends lost 7 bases at V and 2 bases at J; junction bases unmatched: 4. CDR3 length: 15 residues. Per germline, CDR1 MDHEN and CDR2 SYDVKM. The CDR3 region is CASTMGLAGQETQYF. CDR3 coding DNA: TGTGCCAGCACCATGGGACTAGCGGGGCAAGAGACCCAGTACTTC.

The table lists this clone with a few counts. V usage is TRBV7-3 and J usage is TRBJ2-7; the match to TRBD2 covers 7 bases. Germline CDR1 reads SGHTA; CDR2 reads FQGTGA. The junction had 9 bases not matched to a gene; V was cut back by 5 bases and J by 2 bases. CDR3 length: 15 residues. Written as DNA, the CDR3 is TGTGCCAGCAGCCCCAGGGCGGGAGTTCCCTACGAGCAGTACTTC. Protein product: CASSPRAGVPYEQYF.

The J gene is TRBJ2-3, the V gene TRBV5-1; tentative D call: TRBD2 (7 bases). Trimming left V 2 bases short and J 4 bases short, with 14 bases between. Germline V lookup: CDR1 SGHRS, CDR2 YFSETQ. This CDR3 comprises 15 residues. The CDR3 DNA sequence: TGCGCCAGCAGCTTAACGGGGGGCGGGGCAGATACGCAGTATTTT. It encodes CASSLTGGGADTQYF.